The rows below give T cell receptor beta chains drawn from one sample of a study of blood T cell repertoires in COVID-19. The method was immunoSEQ multiplex PCR; TCRdb's version includes in-frame clones alone and lacks a portion of them. The table includes some 48,000 clones, about 90% detected once. Source material: peripheral blood. All receptors derive from a human donor in a cohort sampled during active COVID-19. Both conserved end residues are part of each CDR3. Fields, in order: D gene, clone size, V gene, J gene, CDR3 protein, CDR3 DNA. A D gene is named only where the DNA matches it firmly. Clone size is shown for a subset of rows, as once, few, many or a class of expanded clone.

D: TRBD1
size: .
V: TRBV3-1/TRBV3-2
J: TRBJ1-4
CDR3: CASRQRQGGEKLFF
DNA: TGTGCCAGCAGGCAAAGACAGGGTGGGGAAAAACTGTTTTTT

D: .
size: once
V: TRBV4-1
J: TRBJ2-3
CDR3: CASSQEKYAGASTDTQYF
DNA: TGCGCCAGCAGCCAAGAAAAGTATGCAGGCGCTAGCACAGATACGCAGTATTTT

D: .
size: .
V: TRBV28
J: TRBJ1-1
CDR3: CASTETRWGGSTEAFF
DNA: TGTGCCAGCACCGAGACGCGGTGGGGGGGTAGCACTGAAGCTTTCTTT

D: TRBD1
size: few
V: TRBV18
J: TRBJ2-5
CDR3: CASSPQDRRFQETQYF
DNA: TGTGCCAGCTCACCACAGGACAGGAGGTTCCAAGAGACCCAGTACTTC

D: .
size: .
V: TRBV19
J: TRBJ1-4
CDR3: CASSMRGSDNEKLFF
DNA: TGTGCCAGTAGTATGAGAGGGTCGGATAATGAAAAACTGTTTTTT

D: TRBD1
size: .
V: TRBV28
J: TRBJ2-1
CDR3: CASSLTLRRDRANEQFF
DNA: TGTGCCAGCAGTTTGACCCTTCGCCGGGACAGGGCAAATGAGCAGTTCTTC

D: .
size: .
V: TRBV9
J: TRBJ2-1
CDR3: CASSGKQGNVGNEQFF
DNA: TGTGCCAGCAGCGGAAAACAGGGTAATGTGGGTAATGAGCAGTTCTTC

D: .
size: .
V: TRBV6-6
J: TRBJ2-1
CDR3: CASNGQGRYNEQFF
DNA: TGTGCCAGCAATGGCCAGGGGCGCTACAATGAGCAGTTCTTC

D: TRBD1
size: .
V: TRBV28
J: TRBJ2-1
CDR3: CASSLRQGAGNEQFF
DNA: TGTGCCAGCAGTTTGAGGCAGGGGGCGGGCAATGAGCAGTTCTTC

D: TRBD2
size: .
V: TRBV9
J: TRBJ2-1
CDR3: CASSALAGVFAEQFF
DNA: TGTGCCAGCAGCGCGCTAGCGGGAGTTTTCGCTGAGCAGTTCTTC

D: TRBD1
size: .
V: TRBV20-1
J: TRBJ1-2
CDR3: CSASQGAQNTF
DNA: TGCAGTGCTTCTCAGGGGGCGCAGAACACCTTC

D: TRBD2
size: .
V: TRBV7-3
J: TRBJ2-3
CDR3: CASSLLAGGVDTQYF
DNA: TGTGCCAGCAGCTTACTGGCGGGAGGGGTAGATACGCAGTATTTT

D: .
size: .
V: TRBV19
J: TRBJ2-2
CDR3: CASSPTGSPYRSGELFF
DNA: TGTGCCAGTAGCCCAACAGGGTCACCTTACCGGTCCGGGGAGCTGTTTTTT

D: TRBD1
size: .
V: TRBV5-8
J: TRBJ2-3
CDR3: CASSRGQGINTDTQYF
DNA: TGTGCCAGCAGCCGGGGACAGGGCATTAACACAGATACGCAGTATTTT

D: TRBD1
size: .
V: TRBV7-6
J: TRBJ2-1
CDR3: CASSPGTAYNEQFF
DNA: TGTGCCAGCAGCCCCGGGACAGCCTACAATGAGCAGTTCTTC

D: TRBD2
size: .
V: TRBV7-9
J: TRBJ2-1
CDR3: CASEGLAGNEQFF
DNA: TGTGCCAGCGAGGGACTAGCGGGGAATGAGCAGTTCTTC

D: .
size: .
V: TRBV4-2
J: TRBJ2-5
CDR3: CASSQDLATGQETQYF
DNA: TGTGCCAGCAGCCAAGATTTGGCCACGGGTCAAGAGACCCAGTACTTC

D: .
size: .
V: TRBV18
J: TRBJ1-1
CDR3: CASSPSARGLDTEAFF
DNA: TGTGCCAGCTCACCATCCGCCAGGGGTTTGGACACTGAAGCTTTCTTT

D: TRBD2
size: .
V: TRBV19
J: TRBJ2-7
CDR3: CASSMTGTGLSYEQYF
DNA: TGTGCCAGTAGTATGACGGGGACGGGACTATCTTACGAGCAGTACTTC

D: .
size: .
V: TRBV30
J: TRBJ2-3
CDR3: CAWSPAADTQYF
DNA: TGTGCCTGGAGTCCTGCTGCGGATACGCAGTATTTT

D: TRBD2
size: .
V: TRBV28
J: TRBJ2-1
CDR3: CASSSAGRSYNEQFF
DNA: TGTGCCAGCAGTTCAGCGGGAAGAAGTTACAATGAGCAGTTCTTC

D: .
size: .
V: TRBV30
J: TRBJ1-5
CDR3: CAWSVSTDNQPQHF
DNA: TGTGCCTGGAGTGTATCGACAGACAATCAGCCCCAGCATTTT

D: .
size: once
V: TRBV7-9
J: TRBJ1-1
CDR3: CASRGGVTEAFF
DNA: TGTGCCAGCAGGGGGGGAGTTACTGAAGCTTTCTTT

D: TRBD2
size: .
V: TRBV28
J: TRBJ2-1
CDR3: CASTMNGLAGNGQFF
DNA: TGTGCCAGCACCATGAATGGACTAGCCGGGAATGGGCAGTTCTTC

D: .
size: .
V: TRBV21-1
J: TRBJ1-4
CDR3: CASSKEGDRKNEKLFF
DNA: TGTGCCAGCAGCAAAGAGGGGGACAGGAAAAATGAAAAACTGTTTTTT

D: TRBD2
size: .
V: TRBV6-5
J: TRBJ2-3
CDR3: CASSSGLAQADTQYF
DNA: TGTGCCAGCAGTTCCGGACTAGCTCAAGCAGATACGCAGTATTTT

D: TRBD2
size: .
V: TRBV24-1
J: TRBJ2-1
CDR3: CATSDWDSGSGNEQFF
DNA: TGTGCCACCAGTGATTGGGATAGCGGGAGTGGTAATGAGCAGTTCTTC

D: TRBD1
size: .
V: TRBV5-8
J: TRBJ1-2
CDR3: CASTKGQTGEFRGYTF
DNA: TGTGCCAGCACCAAAGGGCAGACAGGGGAGTTTCGGGGCTACACCTTC

D: .
size: .
V: TRBV10-1
J: TRBJ2-1
CDR3: CASSASWSSYNEQFF
DNA: TGCGCCAGCAGTGCATCGTGGAGCTCCTACAATGAGCAGTTCTTC

D: TRBD1
size: .
V: TRBV6-2/TRBV6-3
J: TRBJ2-7
CDR3: CASSRQGSPYEQYF
DNA: TGTGCCAGCAGCCGACAGGGATCCCCCTACGAGCAGTACTTC

D: .
size: .
V: TRBV2
J: TRBJ2-7
CDR3: CASKVEQDSYEQYF
DNA: TGTGCCAGCAAGGTAGAACAGGACTCCTACGAGCAGTACTTC

D: TRBD2
size: .
V: TRBV19
J: TRBJ2-3
CDR3: CASTRASGGPDTQYF
DNA: TGTGCCAGTACCCGGGCCAGCGGGGGGCCAGATACGCAGTATTTT

D: .
size: .
V: TRBV4-3
J: TRBJ2-7
CDR3: CASSQSGYYEQYF
DNA: TGCGCCAGCAGCCAGTCAGGGTACTACGAGCAGTACTTC

D: TRBD2
size: once
V: TRBV27
J: TRBJ2-2
CDR3: CASSLFGGGRYTGELFF
DNA: TGTGCCAGCAGTCTCTTCGGTGGCGGGAGGTACACCGGGGAGCTGTTTTTT

D: .
size: few
V: TRBV5-1
J: TRBJ1-6
CDR3: CASRRDTSSTLNSPLHF
DNA: TGCGCCAGCAGAAGGGACACCAGCTCAACCCTGAATTCACCCCTCCACTTT

D: .
size: .
V: TRBV27
J: TRBJ2-1
CDR3: CASSLFGWEPSNEQFF
DNA: TGTGCCAGCAGTTTATTCGGCTGGGAGCCCTCTAATGAGCAGTTCTTC

D: TRBD2
size: .
V: TRBV4-1
J: TRBJ2-5
CDR3: CASSQVAGGLQETQYF
DNA: TGCGCCAGCAGCCAAGTGGCGGGGGGCTTACAAGAGACCCAGTACTTC

D: .
size: once
V: TRBV29-1
J: TRBJ1-2
CDR3: CSVTTREGGYGYTF
DNA: TGCAGCGTCACGACCAGGGAGGGGGGCTATGGCTACACCTTC

D: TRBD1
size: .
V: TRBV19
J: TRBJ2-7
CDR3: CASSIAGQGAYEQYF
DNA: TGTGCCAGTAGTATAGCCGGACAGGGGGCCTACGAGCAGTACTTC

D: TRBD2
size: .
V: TRBV28
J: TRBJ2-1
CDR3: CASSFAGGRDEQFF
DNA: TGTGCCAGCAGTTTCGCGGGAGGTCGAGATGAGCAGTTCTTC

D: TRBD2
size: .
V: TRBV11-2
J: TRBJ2-7
CDR3: CASSLSGGDPYEQYF
DNA: TGTGCCAGCAGCCTTAGCGGGGGGGACCCCTACGAGCAGTACTTC

D: TRBD1
size: .
V: TRBV28
J: TRBJ2-1
CDR3: CASSLRDRGRNEQFF
DNA: TGTGCCAGCAGTCTCCGGGACAGGGGGCGGAATGAGCAGTTCTTC

D: TRBD1
size: once
V: TRBV4-2
J: TRBJ2-7
CDR3: CASSQDRSTGTEQYF
DNA: TGTGCCAGCAGCCAAGATCGGTCGACAGGGACCGAGCAGTACTTC

D: TRBD2
size: .
V: TRBV11-2
J: TRBJ2-1
CDR3: CASSQFGTSRNEQFF
DNA: TGTGCCAGCAGCCAGTTCGGGACTAGCAGGAATGAGCAGTTCTTC

D: TRBD1
size: .
V: TRBV28
J: TRBJ1-2
CDR3: CASSLKTGVYGYTF
DNA: TGTGCCAGCAGTTTAAAGACAGGGGTGTATGGCTACACCTTC

D: .
size: .
V: TRBV27
J: TRBJ2-7
CDR3: CASSLFQGYEQYF
DNA: TGTGCCAGCAGTTTATTCCAGGGCTACGAGCAGTACTTC